These 29 T cell receptor beta chains were sequenced from one sample in a study of blood T cell repertoires in COVID-19 (dated by TCRdb to about 2020). Library preparation used the immunoSEQ multiplex PCR assay. TCRdb holds this immuneACCESS table with in-frame rearrangements only. Some clones are missing; in checked studies, unresolved V genes explain under half, and the rest has no known cause. This sample holds more than 85,000 clones; under 90% were observed only once. The ten largest clonotypes hold roughly 7% of the sample. Sample: peripheral blood. These receptors were obtained from a woman between 45 and 60 years old with acute or convalescent COVID-19.

The chain employs TRBV7-2 and TRBJ1-1; D unresolved. The CDR3 totals 13 residues. The ends were cut back, 3 bases at V and 1 base at J, with 6 bases in the middle. Germline CDR1 is SGHTA and CDR2 is FQGNSA. The CDR3, as DNA: TGTGCCAGCAGCTTTACACAGAACACTGAAGCTTTCTTT. Translating gives CASSFTQNTEAFF.

The gene calls are TRBV6-5 and TRBJ1-2; no definite D call. The length of the CDR3 is 15 residues. Germline values: CDR1 MNHEY, CDR2 SVGAGI. V gave up 6 bases and J gave up 5 bases, with 19 bases separating them. The CDR3 DNA sequence: TGTGCCAGCAGAAAGACGGGGATGCTAACTTATGGCTACACCTTC. Translation: CASRKTGMLTYGYTF.

CDR3 sequence: CASSLFRGGQGTQYF. The CDR3 region has the DNA TGTGCCAGCAGCTTATTCCGGGGCGGACAGGGAACCCAGTACTTC. This rearrangement joins TRBV7-2 to TRBJ2-5; 8 bases fit TRBD1. Trimming removed 2 bases from V and 8 bases from J; junction bases left unmatched: 10. Germline assignment: CDR1 SGHTA and CDR2 FQGNSA. The CDR3 consists of 15 residues.

This sequence joins TRBV18 and TRBJ1-1, with D unclear. Trimming pared 4 bases from V and 2 bases from J, leaving 14 bases between. The CDR3 has 15 residues. Looked up from germline, CDR1 is KGHSH and CDR2 is LQKENI. The CDR3 here is CASSLGVQVNTEAFF. In nucleotides, the CDR3 is TGTGCCAGCTCACTGGGAGTACAAGTTAACACTGAAGCTTTCTTT.

The chain recombines TRBV12-3 or TRBV12-4 with TRBJ1-2; D call uncertain. The CDR3 is made up of 12 amino acids. V was cut by 3 bases and J by 2 bases, with 4 bases left in between. In nucleotides, the CDR3 is TGTGCCAGCAGTTTTAGCAACTATGGCTACACCTTC. Protein: CASSFSNYGYTF.

The CDR3 DNA reads as TGTGCCAGCAGCCTAGATCGAAACAATGAGCAGTTCTTC. It is translated as CASSLDRNNEQFF. V is TRBV7-3 and J is TRBJ2-1; D remains unclear. The germline V and J ends were trimmed by 5 bases and 5 bases, with 10 bases remaining between them. Per germline, CDR1 SGHTA and CDR2 FQGTGA. The CDR3 length is 13 residues.

V and J are TRBV2 and TRBJ1-4; no clear D. The CDR3 is 18 residues long. Trimming removed 0 bases at V and 0 bases at J, with 14 bases between. From germline, CDR1 is SNHLY and CDR2 FYNNEI. CDR3 bases: TGTGCCAGCAGTGAAGCGGAGTTTGGCGGGACAACTAATGAAAAACTGTTTTTT. Amino acid sequence: CASSEAEFGGTTNEKLFF.

This sequence joins TRBV3-1 (or the pseudogene TRBV3-2) and TRBJ1-1; TRBD1 matches 9 bases. Germline CDR1 reads LGHDT; CDR2 reads YNNKEL (reference sequence). The V gene end was trimmed by 5 bases and the J gene end by 5 bases; junction bases not matched to a gene: 9. This CDR3 contains 15 residues. The CDR3 DNA reads as TGTGCCAGCAGCGAAAACAGGGGGCGACGGACTGAAGCTTTCTTT. Residues: CASSENRGRRTEAFF.

This clone was recorded a few times. This rearrangement joins TRBV5-1 to TRBJ2-2; the match to TRBD1 covers 7 bases. The germline V gene has CDR1 SGHRS and CDR2 YFSETQ. V shed 0 bases, J shed 2 bases, and the junction held 4 bases outside the gene matches. The CDR3 contains 16 residues. The CDR3 coding sequence is TGCGCCAGCAGCTTGGGGACAGGCTTTAACACCGGGGAGCTGTTTTTT. This codes for CASSLGTGFNTGELFF.

The rearrangement uses TRBV7-6 and TRBJ1-2; 9 bases map to TRBD1. J gave up 1 base and V 1 base, and 16 bases lay outside the gene matches. Germline CDR1 and CDR2: SGHVS and FNYEAQ. CDR3 length: 20 residues. CDR3 region: CASSLVGQGQSTGGNYGYTF. Written as DNA, the CDR3 is TGTGCCAGCAGCTTAGTAGGACAGGGGCAGTCAACAGGCGGTAACTATGGCTACACCTTC. Variable domain in full (rest from reference TRBV7-6 and TRBJ1-2): GAGVSQSPRYKVTKRGQDVALRCDPISGHVSLYWYRQALGQGPEFLTYFNYEAQQDKSGLPNDRFSAERPEGSISTLTIQRTEQRDSAMYRCASSLVGQGQSTGGNYGYTFGSGTRLTVV.

The V gene is TRBV18, the J gene TRBJ1-6, with D perhaps TRBD1 (5 bases). Germline V gene data show CDR1 as KGHSH and CDR2 as LQKENI. The CDR3 totals 12 residues. Trimming took off 5 bases at V and 8 bases at J, with 7 bases between the two ends. The CDR3 DNA sequence: TGTGCCAGCTCAGCGACAGATTCACCCCTCCACTTT. This translates into CASSATDSPLHF.

The chain has TRBV27 and TRBJ1-2, with unresolved D. This CDR3 region has 15 residues. Germline CDR1 reads MNHEY; CDR2 reads SMNVEV (reference sequence). V was clipped by 7 bases and J by 4 bases, with 19 bases between them. The CDR3 nucleotides are TGTGCCAGCAAGGGCGCCAACCAGCGGGCCTATGGCTACACCTTC. Protein sequence: CASKGANQRAYGYTF.

In nucleotides, the CDR3 is TGCGCCAGCAGCTTGGGCCAGGTCGCAGATACGCAGTATTTT. The encoded protein is CASSLGQVADTQYF. The genes are TRBV5-1 and TRBJ2-3, with no clear D. The CDR3 is made up of 14 amino acids. V was cut by 0 bases and J by 4 bases, with 9 bases left in between. Germline V lookup: CDR1 SGHRS, CDR2 YFSETQ.

The V and J genes are TRBV6-5 and TRBJ1-1; the D gene is possibly TRBD1 (6 bases). The germline V gene encodes CDR1 MNHEY and CDR2 SVGAGI. Trimming stripped 2 bases from V and 9 bases from J, with 13 bases between. The CDR3 loop spans 13 amino acids. This chain's CDR3 is CASSYLVGTKAFF. CDR3 sequence (DNA): TGTGCCAGCAGTTACCTCGTGGGGACAAAAGCTTTCTTT.

The chain couples TRBV18 to TRBJ1-2; 7 nucleotides agree with TRBD1. Per germline, CDR1 KGHSH and CDR2 LQKENI. Germline trimming cut 5 bases from V and 3 bases from J; bases unmatched to any gene: 9. CDR3 length: 15 residues. As DNA, the CDR3 is TGTGCCAGCTCAGCCGGGGCCAGGGGGTACTATGGCTACACCTTC. It encodes CASSAGARGYYGYTF.

This clone was observed a single time. This sequence joins TRBV6-1 and TRBJ1-1; 12 positions match TRBD1. The CDR3 loop spans 16 amino acids. The germline V gene has CDR1 MNHNS and CDR2 SASEGT. Trimming cost V 4 bases and J 1 base; bases outside gene matches: 4. Written as DNA, the CDR3 is TGTGCCAGCAGTGGGGACAGGGGGCAGTGGAACACTGAAGCTTTCTTT. Its translation is CASSGDRGQWNTEAFF.

This chain links TRBV5-6 with TRBJ2-7; weak D call: TRBD1 (5 bases). V was trimmed by 0 bases and J by 2 bases, leaving 9 bases between them. The CDR3 has 14 amino acids. Looked up from germline, CDR1 is SGHDT and CDR2 is YYEEEE. The CDR3 spells CASSLGDRPYEQYF. CDR3 nucleotide sequence: TGTGCCAGCAGCTTGGGAGACAGACCCTACGAGCAGTACTTC.

V usage is TRBV5-6 and J usage is TRBJ2-3; the D gene is possibly TRBD2 (5 bases). The ends were cut back, 0 bases at V and 6 bases at J, with 17 bases in the middle. The germline V gene has CDR1 SGHDT and CDR2 YYEEEE. The CDR3 is made up of 16 amino acids. The CDR3, as DNA: TGTGCCAGCAGCTTGGAACCGGGGAGTCCTGTGGATACGCAGTATTTT. Translation gives CASSLEPGSPVDTQYF.

The chain has TRBV5-4 and TRBJ1-1; a weak D match, TRBD1 (5 bases). Germline CDR1 SGHNT, CDR2 YYREEE (reference sequence). This CDR3 is 17 amino acids long. The V gene lost 4 bases and the J gene lost 4 bases, with 23 bases spanning the gap. Written as DNA, the CDR3 is TGTGCCAGCAGCCCCACCGGTGGCTGGGGCGCCCTCACTGAAGCTTTCTTT. This translates into CASSPTGGWGALTEAFF.

This chain links TRBV6-6 with TRBJ1-4; D is uncertain. Trimming removed 5 bases from V and 7 bases from J, with 23 bases in between. The germline V gene encodes CDR1 MNHNY and CDR2 SVGAGI (reference sequence). The CDR3 runs 17 residues. Here the CDR3 DNA reads TGTGCCAGCAGTCTCGCTTCTATGGGCCGCCTCGGTGAAAAACTGTTTTTT. It encodes CASSLASMGRLGEKLFF.

The chain uses TRBV5-1 and TRBJ2-1; 12 bases are a match to TRBD2. CDR3 length: 15 residues. Germline trimming cut 4 bases from V and 8 bases from J; bases unmatched to any gene: 7. Germline loops: CDR1 SGHRS, CDR2 YFSETQ. The CDR3 here is CASSQGLAGTYEQFF. The CDR3, as DNA: TGCGCCAGCAGCCAAGGACTAGCGGGGACCTATGAGCAGTTCTTC.

This clone turned up a few times. The rearrangement joins TRBV10-3 to TRBJ2-3; 9 positions match TRBD2. V lost 6 bases, J lost 2 bases, and 6 bases stayed unmatched. CDR1 is ENHRY, CDR2 SYGVKD, per germline. The CDR3 is 15 residues long. CDR3 in DNA: TGTGCCATCAGAGAGGGACTAGCCTACACAGATACGCAGTATTTT. Protein product: CAIREGLAYTDTQYF.

V is TRBV5-1 and J is TRBJ2-7; 11 positions agree with TRBD1. The CDR3 has 14 amino acids. Germline V gene lookup returns CDR1 SGHRS and CDR2 YFSETQ. Trimming took 0 bases from V and 5 from J; bases not matched to a gene: 1. This chain's CDR3 is CASSLGGQGDEQYF. DNA for the CDR3: TGCGCCAGCAGCTTGGGGGGACAGGGGGACGAGCAGTACTTC.

This chain uses TRBV25-1 with TRBJ1-4, with 8 bases fitting TRBD1. The CDR3 spans 15 residues. The V segment lost 3 bases and the J segment 7 bases; nucleotides outside the gene matches: 7. Per the germline V gene, CDR1 is MGHDK and CDR2 is SYGVNS. In DNA form, the CDR3 reads TGTGCCAGCAGTGACCCTCGAACAGGGGGTGAAAAACTGTTTTTT. This sequence encodes CASSDPRTGGEKLFF. Full variable domain (rest looked up from reference TRBV25-1 and TRBJ1-4): EADIYQTPRYLVIGTGKKITLECSQTMGHDKMYWYQQDPGMELHLIHYSYGVNSTEKGDLSSESTVSRIRTEHFPLTLESARPSHTSQYLCASSDPRTGGEKLFFGSGTQLSVL.

The chain carries TRBV6-5 and TRBJ1-5; TRBD1 matches at 7 bases. Looked up from germline, CDR1 is MNHEY and CDR2 is SVGAGI. The ends lost 7 bases at V and 6 bases at J; junction bases unmatched: 9. CDR3 length: 14 residues. This CDR3 reads CASIIFRGTQPQHF. In DNA, the CDR3 is TGTGCCAGCATTATATTCAGGGGGACTCAGCCCCAGCATTTT.

The rearrangement joins TRBV7-9 to TRBJ2-6, with TRBD1 matching 10 bases. This CDR3 has 16 residues. J was trimmed by 4 bases and V by 4 bases; bases with no gene match: 4. Germline values: CDR1 SEHNR, CDR2 FQNEAQ (reference sequence). Here the CDR3 reads CASSWDRGTGANVLTF. CDR3 sequence (DNA): TGTGCCAGCAGCTGGGACAGGGGAACCGGGGCCAACGTCCTGACTTTC.

The gene calls are TRBV5-1 and TRBJ1-4; no firm D call. The CDR3 loop spans 15 amino acids. Trimming took 0 bases from V and 2 from J, leaving 8 bases between them. The germline V gene encodes CDR1 SGHRS and CDR2 YFSETQ. CDR3 loop: CASSLVPPTNEKLFF. CDR3 nucleotides: TGCGCCAGCAGCTTGGTTCCTCCGACTAATGAAAAACTGTTTTTT.

This chain uses TRBV5-1 with TRBJ2-5, with a possible D match to TRBD2 (5 bases). The CDR3 is made up of 14 amino acids. Trimming cost V 5 bases and J 5 bases, with 16 bases left between them. Per germline, CDR1 SGHRS and CDR2 YFSETQ. The CDR3 sequence is CASSVRVPGETQYF. In nucleotides, the CDR3 is TGCGCCAGCAGTGTGCGGGTCCCGGGGGAGACCCAGTACTTC.

This clone was detected once. This chain connects TRBV10-2 to TRBJ1-2, with 7 bases aligning to TRBD1. Germline V gene lookup returns CDR1 WSHSY and CDR2 SAAADI. With V trimmed by 7 bases and J by 6 bases, 8 bases remained unmatched. This CDR3 region has 13 residues. CDR3 region: CASNHRGVDGYTF. The DNA for the CDR3 is TGCGCCAGCAATCACAGGGGTGTAGATGGCTACACCTTC.